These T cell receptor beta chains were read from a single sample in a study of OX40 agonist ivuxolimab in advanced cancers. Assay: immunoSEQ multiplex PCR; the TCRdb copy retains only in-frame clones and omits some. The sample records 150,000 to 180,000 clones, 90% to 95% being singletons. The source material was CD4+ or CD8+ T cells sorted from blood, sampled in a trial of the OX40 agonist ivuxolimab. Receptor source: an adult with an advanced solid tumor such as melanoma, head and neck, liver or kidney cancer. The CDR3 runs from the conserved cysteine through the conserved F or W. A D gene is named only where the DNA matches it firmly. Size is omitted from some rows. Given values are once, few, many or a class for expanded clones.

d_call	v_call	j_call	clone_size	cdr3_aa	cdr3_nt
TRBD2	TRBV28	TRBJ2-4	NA	CASSPRERGDYKNIQYF	TGTGCCAGCAGTCCCCGAGAGCGGGGCGATTACAAAAACATTCAGTACTTC
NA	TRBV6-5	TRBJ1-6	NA	CASSYDSYSPLHF	TGTGCCAGCAGTTACGACAGTTATTCACCCCTCCACTTT
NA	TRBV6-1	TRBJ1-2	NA	CASSEAGRGARGYTF	TGTGCCAGCAGTGAAGCAGGGAGGGGGGCGCGTGGCTACACCTTC
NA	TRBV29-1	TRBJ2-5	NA	CSVGAGAWETQYF	TGCAGCGTTGGGGCAGGGGCTTGGGAGACCCAGTACTTC
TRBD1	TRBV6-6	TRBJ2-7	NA	CASSYSFRDRIYEQYF	TGTGCCAGCAGTTACTCCTTCCGGGACAGGATATACGAGCAGTACTTC
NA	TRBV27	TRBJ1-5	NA	CASSLSSGQNNQPQHF	TGTGCCAGCAGTTTATCGTCCGGGCAGAACAATCAGCCCCAGCATTTT
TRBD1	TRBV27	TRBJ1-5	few	CASSSDRARGPQHF	TGTGCCAGCAGTTCAGACAGGGCGAGGGGGCCCCAGCATTTT
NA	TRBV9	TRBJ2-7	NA	CASSRAGDTYEQYF	TGTGCCAGCAGCCGGGCGGGGGACACCTACGAGCAGTACTTC
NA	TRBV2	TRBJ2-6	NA	CASTEVGGSTPGANVLTF	TGTGCCAGCACCGAAGTGGGGGGCTCAACCCCTGGGGCCAACGTCCTGACTTTC
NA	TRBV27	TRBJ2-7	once	CASTPRGGTPYEQYF	TGTGCCAGCACCCCCAGGGGCGGGACACCTTACGAGCAGTACTTC
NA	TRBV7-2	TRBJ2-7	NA	CASSLNRESYEQYF	TGTGCCAGCAGCTTAAACAGGGAATCCTACGAGCAGTACTTC
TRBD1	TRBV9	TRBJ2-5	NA	CASSVFPQGAKTQYF	TGTGCCAGCAGCGTATTTCCTCAGGGGGCAAAGACCCAGTACTTC
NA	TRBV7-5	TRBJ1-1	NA	CARSLGDRGLSMNTEAFF	TGTGCCAGAAGCTTAGGGGACAGGGGTCTTTCCATGAACACTGAAGCTTTCTTT
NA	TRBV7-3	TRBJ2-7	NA	CASSLNAGAQSYEQYF	TGTGCCAGCAGCTTAAATGCGGGGGCGCAATCCTACGAGCAGTACTTC
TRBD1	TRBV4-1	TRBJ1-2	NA	CASSQGQGDGYTF	TGCGCCAGCAGCCAAGGACAGGGGGATGGCTACACCTTC
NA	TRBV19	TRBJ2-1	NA	CASSIYYNEQFF	TGTGCCAGTAGTATATACTACAATGAGCAGTTCTTC
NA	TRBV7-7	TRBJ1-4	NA	CASSLAGHEKLFF	TGTGCTAGCAGCTTAGCGGGCCATGAAAAACTGTTTTTT
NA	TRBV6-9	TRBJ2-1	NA	CASSYQRDRVGMCNEQFF	TGTGCCAGCAGTTATCAACGGGACCGAGTGGGAATGTGCAATGAGCAGTTCTTC
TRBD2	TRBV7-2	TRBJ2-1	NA	CASRAGRVDEQFF	TGTGCCAGCAGGGCAGGGAGGGTCGATGAGCAGTTCTTC
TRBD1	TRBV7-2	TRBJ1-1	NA	CASSKQQGASAFF	TGTGCCAGCAGTAAGCAACAGGGGGCGTCAGCTTTCTTT
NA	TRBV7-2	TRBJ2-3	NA	CASSLSGGASEDTQYF	TGTGCCAGCAGCTTAAGTGGCGGGGCATCGGAAGATACGCAGTATTTT
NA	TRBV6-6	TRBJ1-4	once	CATLPRDNEKLFF	TGTGCCACCCTGCCCAGGGACAATGAAAAACTGTTTTTT
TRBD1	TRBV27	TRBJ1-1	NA	CASSSAAGTVRAEAFF	TGTGCCAGCAGTTCCGCCGCCGGGACAGTGAGGGCTGAAGCTTTCTTT
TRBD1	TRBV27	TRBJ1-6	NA	CASSPSGTVYNSPLHF	TGTGCCAGCAGCCCCTCCGGGACAGTCTATAATTCACCCCTCCACTTT